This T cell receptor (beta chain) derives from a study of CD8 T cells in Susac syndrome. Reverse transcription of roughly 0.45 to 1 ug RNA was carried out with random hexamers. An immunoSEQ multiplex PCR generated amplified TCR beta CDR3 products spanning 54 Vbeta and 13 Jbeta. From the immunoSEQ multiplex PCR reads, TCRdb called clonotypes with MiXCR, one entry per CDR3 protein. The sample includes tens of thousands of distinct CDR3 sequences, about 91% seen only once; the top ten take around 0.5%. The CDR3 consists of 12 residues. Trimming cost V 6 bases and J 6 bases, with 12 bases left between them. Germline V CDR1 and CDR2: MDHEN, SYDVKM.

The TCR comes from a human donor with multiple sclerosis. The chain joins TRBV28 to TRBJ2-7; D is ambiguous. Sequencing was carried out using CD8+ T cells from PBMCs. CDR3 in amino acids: CASSPVPPEQYF. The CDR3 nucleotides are TGTGCCAGCAGCCCCGTACCTCCCGAGCAGTACTTC.